This T cell receptor beta chain derives from a study of blood T cell repertoires in COVID-19. Study-wide background: Acute and convalescent COVID-19 samples came from the United States, Italy and Spain. PBMCs, B-cell-depleted T cells, or T cells provided the cDNA or gDNA that made up the material.

Between the trimmed V and J ends, which lost 5 bases and 4 bases, there was a span of 18 bases. The CDR3 is made up of 15 amino acids. CDR1 and CDR2 from the germline V gene are MNHEY and SVGAGI. In the original analysis: Estimation of nucleated cell counts was performed using reference gene primer amplification. Some clones are missing from TCRdb's copy, which holds only in-frame ones; the method was immunoSEQ multiplex PCR. V and J calls and clone size are as listed in that table; D and trimming were resolved from the DNA. The sample gives about 16,000 clones, around 89% of which show up once; around 10% is in the top ten.

The gene calls are TRBV6-5 and TRBJ2-7, with D possibly TRBD1 on 6 matching bases. The sequence was obtained from a man older than 75 with acute or convalescent COVID-19. Input material: peripheral blood. In DNA, the CDR3 is TGTGCCAGCAGTCATGGGGGCATCGGGTCGTACGAGCAGTACTTC. Residues: CASSHGGIGSYEQYF.